This T cell receptor beta chain was documented in a study of T cells in Graves' hyperthyroidism and ophthalmopathy. Study observations and caveats: The authors' 13 V-J model separated ophthalmopathy from stable hyperthyroidism.

TCR beta CDR3 regions were amplified from RNA. The primer set for the first-round RT-PCR of the TCR CDR3 was HTBI. Using its own MiXCR run on the multiplex PCR reads, TCRdb lists one record per CDR3 protein. The sample includes fewer than 550,000 distinct CDR3 sequences, around 22% seen only once; the top ten take approximately 10%. This clonotype turned up a few times. Its specificity is unknown. Diagnoses were made from clinical symptoms, serum measures (thyroxine and TRAb), thyroid ultrasound and orbital computed tomography. V trimming: 1 base; J trimming: 3 bases; junction bases outside the gene matches: 5. Germline CDR1 is KGHDR and CDR2 is SFDVKD. This CDR3 contains 16 residues.

Source material: blood. The V call is TRBV24-1, the J call TRBJ2-1; 7 bases match TRBD1. This clonotype originated in a woman in her 30s with Graves' ophthalmopathy. CDR3 sequence (DNA): TGTGCCACCAGTGATTTACGGGACAGTCTCTACAATGAGCAGTTCTTC. Translation: CATSDLRDSLYNEQFF.